This T cell receptor (beta chain) comes out of a study of OX40 agonist ivuxolimab in advanced cancers. General notes on the study: The costimulatory receptor OX40 (CD134) was targeted by ivuxolimab, a fully human IgG2 agonistic monoclonal antibody. Intravenous ivuxolimab was administered to patients every 2 weeks at six dose levels: 0.01, 0.1, 0.3, 1.5, 3 and 10 mg/kg. Of the 50 or so patients in dose escalation, about 20 had hepatocellular carcinoma, some 15 had melanoma, 9 had renal cell carcinoma and 9 had head and neck cancer. The dose-escalation cohort was about 83% male with a mean age of approximately 60 years, ranging from about 23 to 85. Prior anti-PD-1, anti-PD-L1 or anti-CTLA-4 therapy was permitted, and roughly two fifths of dose-escalation patients had received checkpoint inhibitors. Partial responses occurred in three dose-escalation patients, of whom one had hepatocellular carcinoma and two had cutaneous melanoma. Peripheral TCRbeta sequencing aimed to test whether ivuxolimab altered TCR sequence diversity and caused clonal T-cell expansion. The paper reports the monotherapy dose-escalation portion (N of about 54 patients) of the phase I ivuxolimab trial.

The trial excluded patients who had a history of autoimmune disease or who were on systemic immunosuppression. Peripheral blood for TCR sequencing was collected from all dose cohorts at baseline, on cycle 4 day 1, and on cycle 7 day 1. Samples were obtained from an open-label, multicenter, first-in-human phase I dose-escalation trial of ivuxolimab. Adults with locally advanced or metastatic melanoma, renal cell, hepatocellular, or head and neck squamous cell carcinoma were enrolled in the trial. CD4+ and CD8+ T cells were sorted separately from peripheral blood before TCR sequencing. To sequence the TCRbeta CDR3 region, genomic DNA was isolated from the sorted cells. The immunoSEQ Assay was used for sequencing of TCRbeta CDR3 regions. TCRdb provides this immuneACCESS table in a form limited to in-frame rearrangements. Some clones are lacking; in checked studies, under half of them reflect an unresolved V gene, and why the rest are absent is not known. This sample lists over 45,000 clones; about four fifths were detected once. The ten top clones hold over 1% of the sample.

The CDR3, from cysteine to phenylalanine, totals 14 residues. The retained sequence is limited to the CDR3, 42 bases, with the frame set at the first base. V lost 2 bases and J lost 1 base; the stretch between them is 8 bases long. Based on the germline V gene, the CDR1 and CDR2 sequences are ENHRY and SYGVKD. Regarding this clone: Its binding antigen is unknown. Qualities for individual bases were not recorded, and no much larger clone is one base off.

Paper-wide results and their limitations: Partial responders in the 0.1-3.0 mg/kg groups had among the lowest normalized peripheral clonal expansion, especially among CD8+ T cells. Low levels of normalized T-cell clonal expansion were also seen in some nonresponding patients. Which antigens the clonally expanded peripheral T cells were specific for was not determined. After ivuxolimab, CD8+ T cells had more expanded clones than CD4+ T cells on average. Clonal expansion of both CD4+ and CD8+ blood T cells was observed from baseline to week 6 at doses 0.1 to 3.0 mg/kg.

The sequence is built from TRBV10-3 and TRBJ1-1, with the D gene not clear enough to name. This material consisted of CD4+ or CD8+ T cells sorted from blood, taken in a trial of the OX40 agonist ivuxolimab. This TCR came from an adult with an advanced solid tumor such as melanoma, head and neck, liver or kidney cancer. The CDR3 region has the sequence CAISELSANTEAFF. The sequenced DNA: TGTGCCATCAGTGAGCTTTCGGCGAACACTGAAGCTTTCTTT.